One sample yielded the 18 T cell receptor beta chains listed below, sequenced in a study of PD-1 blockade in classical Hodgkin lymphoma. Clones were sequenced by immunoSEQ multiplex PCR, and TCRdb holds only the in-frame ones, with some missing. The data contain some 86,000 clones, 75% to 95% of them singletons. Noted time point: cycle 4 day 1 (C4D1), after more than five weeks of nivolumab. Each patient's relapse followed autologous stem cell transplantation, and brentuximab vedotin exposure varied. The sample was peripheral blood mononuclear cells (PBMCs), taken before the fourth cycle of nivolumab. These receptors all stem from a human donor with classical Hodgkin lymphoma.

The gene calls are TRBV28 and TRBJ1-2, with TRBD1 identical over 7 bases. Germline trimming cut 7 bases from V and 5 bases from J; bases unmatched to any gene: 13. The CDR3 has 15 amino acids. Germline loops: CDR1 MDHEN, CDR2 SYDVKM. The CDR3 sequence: CASNIQGRRGYGYTF. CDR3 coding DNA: TGTGCCAGCAATATACAGGGGCGCAGGGGGTATGGCTACACCTTC.

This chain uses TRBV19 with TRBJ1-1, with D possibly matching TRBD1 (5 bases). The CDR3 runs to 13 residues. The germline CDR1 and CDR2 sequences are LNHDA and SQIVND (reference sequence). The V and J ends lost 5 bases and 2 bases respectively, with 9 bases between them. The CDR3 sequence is CASSEGPNTEAFF. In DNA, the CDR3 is TGTGCCAGTAGTGAGGGACCTAACACTGAAGCTTTCTTT.

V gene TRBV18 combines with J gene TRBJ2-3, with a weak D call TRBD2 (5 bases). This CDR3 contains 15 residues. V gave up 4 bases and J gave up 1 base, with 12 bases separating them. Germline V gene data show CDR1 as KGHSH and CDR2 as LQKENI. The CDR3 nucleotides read TGTGCCAGCTCACGACGGGATCGGGGCACAGATACGCAGTATTTT. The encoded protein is CASSRRDRGTDTQYF.

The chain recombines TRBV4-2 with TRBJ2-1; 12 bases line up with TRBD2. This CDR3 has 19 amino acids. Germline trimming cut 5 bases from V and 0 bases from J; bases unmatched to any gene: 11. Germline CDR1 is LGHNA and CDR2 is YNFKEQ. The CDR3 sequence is CASSALAGGTTSSYNEQFF. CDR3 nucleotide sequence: TGTGCCAGCAGCGCACTAGCGGGGGGCACCACTAGCTCCTACAATGAGCAGTTCTTC.

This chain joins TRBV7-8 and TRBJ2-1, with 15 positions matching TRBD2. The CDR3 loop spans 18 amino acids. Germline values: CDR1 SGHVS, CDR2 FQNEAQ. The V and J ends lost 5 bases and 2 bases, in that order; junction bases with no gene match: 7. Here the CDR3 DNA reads TGTGCCAGCAGCATGGGACTAGCGGGGGGTACTACCTACAATGAGCAGTTCTTC. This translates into CASSMGLAGGTTYNEQFF.

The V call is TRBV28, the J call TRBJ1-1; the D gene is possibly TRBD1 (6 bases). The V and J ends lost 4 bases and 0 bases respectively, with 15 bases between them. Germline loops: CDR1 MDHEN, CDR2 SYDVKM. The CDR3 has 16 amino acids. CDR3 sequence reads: CASSYPGVGVNTEAFF. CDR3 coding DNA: TGTGCCAGCAGTTACCCAGGGGTGGGGGTGAACACTGAAGCTTTCTTT.

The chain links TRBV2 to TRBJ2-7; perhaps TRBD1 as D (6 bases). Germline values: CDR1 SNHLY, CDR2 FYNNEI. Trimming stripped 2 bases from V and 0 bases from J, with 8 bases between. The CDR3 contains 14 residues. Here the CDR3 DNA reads TGTGCCAGCAGTGAAACAGGGTTCTCCTACGAGCAGTACTTC. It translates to CASSETGFSYEQYF.

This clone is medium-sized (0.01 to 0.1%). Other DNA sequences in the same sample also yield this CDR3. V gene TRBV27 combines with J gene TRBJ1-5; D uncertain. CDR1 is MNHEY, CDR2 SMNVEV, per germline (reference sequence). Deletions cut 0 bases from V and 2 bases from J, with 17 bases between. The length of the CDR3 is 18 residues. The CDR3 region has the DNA TGTGCCAGCAGTTTATCCGGGCGGTTCCTCAAAGGCAATCAGCCCCAGCATTTT. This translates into CASSLSGRFLKGNQPQHF.

CDR3 sequence: CASSIGGLISEAFF. CDR3 in DNA: TGTGCCAGTAGTATCGGGGGGCTGATATCTGAAGCTTTCTTT. The V call is TRBV19, the J call TRBJ1-1, with D perhaps matching TRBD1 (6 bases). The germline V and J ends were trimmed by 3 bases and 6 bases, with 14 bases remaining between them. The germline gives CDR1 LNHDA, CDR2 SQIVND (reference sequence). The CDR3 consists of 14 residues.

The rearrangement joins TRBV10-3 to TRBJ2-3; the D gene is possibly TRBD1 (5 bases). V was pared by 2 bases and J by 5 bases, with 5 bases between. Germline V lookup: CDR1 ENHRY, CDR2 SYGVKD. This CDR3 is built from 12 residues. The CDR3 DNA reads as TGTGCCATCAGTGAGCAGGGAGATACGCAGTATTTT. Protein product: CAISEQGDTQYF.

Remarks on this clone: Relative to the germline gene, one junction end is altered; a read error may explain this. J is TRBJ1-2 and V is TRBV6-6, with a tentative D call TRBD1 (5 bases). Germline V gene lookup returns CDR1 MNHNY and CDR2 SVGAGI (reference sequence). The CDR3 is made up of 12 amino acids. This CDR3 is CASSYEGYAYTF. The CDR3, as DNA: TGTGCCAGCAGTTACGAGGGGTATGCCTACACCTTC.

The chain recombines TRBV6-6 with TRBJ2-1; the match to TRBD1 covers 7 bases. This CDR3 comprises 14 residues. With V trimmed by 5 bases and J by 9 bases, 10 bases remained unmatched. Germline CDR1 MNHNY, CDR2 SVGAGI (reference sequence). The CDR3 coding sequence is TGTGCCAGCAGTCCCGGGACAGAATCCGGTGAGCAGTTCTTC. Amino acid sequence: CASSPGTESGEQFF.

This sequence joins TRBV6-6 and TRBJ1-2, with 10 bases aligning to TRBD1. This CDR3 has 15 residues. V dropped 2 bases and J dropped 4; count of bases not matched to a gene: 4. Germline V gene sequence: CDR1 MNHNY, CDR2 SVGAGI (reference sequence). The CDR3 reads CASSYRQGAGYGYTF. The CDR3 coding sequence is TGTGCCAGCAGTTACCGACAGGGGGCGGGCTATGGCTACACCTTC.

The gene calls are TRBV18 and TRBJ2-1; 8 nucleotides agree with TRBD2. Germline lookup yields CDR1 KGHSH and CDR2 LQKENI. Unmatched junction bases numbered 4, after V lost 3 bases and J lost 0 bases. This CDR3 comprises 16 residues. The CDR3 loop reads CASSPRLANSYNEQFF. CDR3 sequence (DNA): TGTGCCAGCTCACCCCGACTAGCGAACTCCTACAATGAGCAGTTCTTC.

CDR3 in DNA: TGTGCCAGCAGTCGAGAATTTTGGGATCAGCCCCAGCATTTT. Its protein is CASSREFWDQPQHF. J is TRBJ1-5 and V is TRBV28; D is ambiguous. Germline V gene sequence: CDR1 MDHEN, CDR2 SYDVKM. This CDR3 has 14 residues. Between the trimmed V and J ends, which lost 5 bases and 5 bases, there was a span of 13 bases.

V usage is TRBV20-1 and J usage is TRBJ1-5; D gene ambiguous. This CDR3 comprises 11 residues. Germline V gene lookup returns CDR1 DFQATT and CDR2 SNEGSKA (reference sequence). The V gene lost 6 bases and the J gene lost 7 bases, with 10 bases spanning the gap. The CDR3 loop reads CSAGGRQPQHF. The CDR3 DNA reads TGCAGTGCGGGAGGTAGGCAGCCCCAGCATTTT.

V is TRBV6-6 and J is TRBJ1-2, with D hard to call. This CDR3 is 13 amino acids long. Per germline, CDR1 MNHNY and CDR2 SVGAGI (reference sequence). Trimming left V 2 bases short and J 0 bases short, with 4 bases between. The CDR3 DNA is TGTGCCAGCAGTTACGCAACTAACTATGGCTACACCTTC. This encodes CASSYATNYGYTF.

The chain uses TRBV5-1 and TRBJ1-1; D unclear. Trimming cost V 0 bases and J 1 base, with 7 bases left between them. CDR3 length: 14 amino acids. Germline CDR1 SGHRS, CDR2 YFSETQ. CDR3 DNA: TGCGCCAGCAGCTTGGCCTTCGGGAACACTGAAGCTTTCTTT. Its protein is CASSLAFGNTEAFF.